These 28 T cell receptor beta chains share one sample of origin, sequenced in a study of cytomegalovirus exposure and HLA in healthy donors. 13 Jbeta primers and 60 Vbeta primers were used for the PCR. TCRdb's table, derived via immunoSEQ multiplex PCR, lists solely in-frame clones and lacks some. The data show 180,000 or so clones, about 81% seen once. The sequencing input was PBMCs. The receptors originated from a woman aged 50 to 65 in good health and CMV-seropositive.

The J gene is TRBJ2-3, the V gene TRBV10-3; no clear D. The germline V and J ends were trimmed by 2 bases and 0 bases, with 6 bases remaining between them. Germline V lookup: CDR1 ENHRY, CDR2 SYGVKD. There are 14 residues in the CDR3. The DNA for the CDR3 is TGTGCCATCAGTGAGACGCAGAGCACAGATACGCAGTATTTT. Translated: CAISETQSTDTQYF.

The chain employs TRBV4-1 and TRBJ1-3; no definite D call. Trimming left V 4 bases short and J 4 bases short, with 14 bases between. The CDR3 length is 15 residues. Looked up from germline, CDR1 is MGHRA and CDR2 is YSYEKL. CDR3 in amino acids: CASSPERLSGNTIYF. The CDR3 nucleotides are TGCGCCAGCAGCCCTGAAAGACTCTCGGGAAACACCATATATTTT.

CDR3 DNA sequence: TGTGCCTGGAGACAGGCCTACGAGCAGTACTTC. Translation gives CAWRQAYEQYF. V usage is TRBV30 and J usage is TRBJ2-7, with D tentatively TRBD1 (5 bases). Trimming removed 3 bases at V and 2 bases at J, with 5 bases between. Germline V gives CDR1 GTSNPN, CDR2 SVGIG (reference sequence). The CDR3 is 11 residues long.

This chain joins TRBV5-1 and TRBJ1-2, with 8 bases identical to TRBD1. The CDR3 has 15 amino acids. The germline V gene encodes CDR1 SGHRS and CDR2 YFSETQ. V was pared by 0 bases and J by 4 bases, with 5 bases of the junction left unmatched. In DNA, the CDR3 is TGCGCCAGCAGCTTGGGGACAGGGAGGTCCTATGGCTACACCTTC. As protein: CASSLGTGRSYGYTF.

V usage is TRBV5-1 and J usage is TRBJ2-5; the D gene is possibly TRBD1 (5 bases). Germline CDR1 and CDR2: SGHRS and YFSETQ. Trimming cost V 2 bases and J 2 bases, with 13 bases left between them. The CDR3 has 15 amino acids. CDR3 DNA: TGCGCCAGCAGCTTATCCCCCGACAGTCAAGAGACCCAGTACTTC. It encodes CASSLSPDSQETQYF.

CDR3 in amino acids: CASSPRQNSNGQYF. The CDR3 DNA follows: TGTGCCAGCAGTCCGAGACAGAATTCAAACGGGCAGTACTTC. The V gene is TRBV2, the J gene TRBJ2-7, with a tentative D call TRBD1 (5 bases). The CDR3 loop spans 14 amino acids. V was pared by 5 bases and J by 9 bases, with 20 bases between. Germline CDR1 is SNHLY and CDR2 is FYNNEI.

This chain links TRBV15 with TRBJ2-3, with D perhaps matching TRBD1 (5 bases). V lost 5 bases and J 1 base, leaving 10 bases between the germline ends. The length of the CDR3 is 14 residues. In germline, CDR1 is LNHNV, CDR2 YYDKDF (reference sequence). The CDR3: CATSVDRGTDTQYF. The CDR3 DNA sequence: TGTGCCACCAGCGTCGACAGAGGCACAGATACGCAGTATTTT.

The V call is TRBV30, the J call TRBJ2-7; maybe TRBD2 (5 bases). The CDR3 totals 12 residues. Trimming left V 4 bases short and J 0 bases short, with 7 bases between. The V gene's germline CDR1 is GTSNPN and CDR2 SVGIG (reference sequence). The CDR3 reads CAWIRDSYEQYF. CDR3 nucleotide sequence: TGTGCCTGGATCCGGGACTCCTACGAGCAGTACTTC.

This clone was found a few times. The CDR3 bases are TGTGCCAGCAGTTACGACGGGAACTATGGCTACACCTTC. Its protein is CASSYDGNYGYTF. The chain carries TRBV6-5 and TRBJ1-2; D unresolved. The V end was cut by 2 bases, the J end by 2 bases, with 6 bases between. There are 13 residues in the CDR3. The germline gives CDR1 MNHEY, CDR2 SVGAGI.

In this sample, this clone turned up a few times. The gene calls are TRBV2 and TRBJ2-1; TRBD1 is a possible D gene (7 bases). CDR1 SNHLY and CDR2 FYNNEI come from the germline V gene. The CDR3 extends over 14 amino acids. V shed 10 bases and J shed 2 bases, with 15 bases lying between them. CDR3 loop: CANSRDRTYNEQFF. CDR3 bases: TGTGCCAACTCGCGGGACAGAACCTACAATGAGCAGTTCTTC.

In DNA, the CDR3 is TGTGCCAGCTCACCGCCGGGACAGGCAAATGAAAAACTGTTTTTT. Its protein product is CASSPPGQANEKLFF. The chain employs TRBV18 and TRBJ1-4; 8 positions agree with TRBD1. This CDR3 is 15 amino acids long. CDR1 is KGHSH, CDR2 LQKENI, per germline. Trimming took 3 bases from V and 5 from J; bases not matched to a gene: 5. The entire variable domain, with the rest obtained from reference TRBV18 and TRBJ1-4, is as follows: NAGVMQNPRHLVRRRGQEARLRCSPMKGHSHVYWYRQLPEEGLKFMVYLQKENIIDESGMPKERFSAEFPKEGPSILRIQQVVRGDSAAYFCASSPPGQANEKLFFGSGTQLSVL.

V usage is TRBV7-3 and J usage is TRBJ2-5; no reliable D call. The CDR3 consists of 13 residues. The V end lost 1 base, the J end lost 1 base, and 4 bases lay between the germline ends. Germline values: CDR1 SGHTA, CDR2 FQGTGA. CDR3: CASSLRGQETQYF. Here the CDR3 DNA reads TGTGCCAGCAGCTTAAGAGGCCAAGAGACCCAGTACTTC.

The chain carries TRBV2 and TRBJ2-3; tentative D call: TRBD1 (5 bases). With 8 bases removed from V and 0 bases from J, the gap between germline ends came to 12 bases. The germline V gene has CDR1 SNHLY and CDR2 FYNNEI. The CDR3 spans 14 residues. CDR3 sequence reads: CASAGSLSTDTQYF. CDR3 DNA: TGTGCCAGCGCAGGGTCCCTAAGCACAGATACGCAGTATTTT.

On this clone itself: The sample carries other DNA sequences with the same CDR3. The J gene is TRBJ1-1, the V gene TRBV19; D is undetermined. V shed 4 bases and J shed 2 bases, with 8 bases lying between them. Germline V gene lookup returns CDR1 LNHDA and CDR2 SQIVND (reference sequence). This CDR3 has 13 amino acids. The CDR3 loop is CASSTTGNTEAFF. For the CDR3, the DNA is TGTGCCAGTAGTACCACGGGTAACACTGAAGCTTTCTTT. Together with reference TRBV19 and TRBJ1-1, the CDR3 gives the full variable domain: DGGITQSPKYLFRKEGQNVTLSCEQNLNHDAMYWYRQDPGQGLRLIYYSQIVNDFQKGDIAEGYSVSREKKESFPLTVTSAQKNPTAFYLCASSTTGNTEAFFGQGTRLTVV.

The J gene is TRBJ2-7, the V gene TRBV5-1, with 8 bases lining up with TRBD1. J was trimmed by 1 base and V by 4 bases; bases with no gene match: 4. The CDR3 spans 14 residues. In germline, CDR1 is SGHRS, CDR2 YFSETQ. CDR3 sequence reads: CASSKGQGSYEQYF. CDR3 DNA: TGCGCCAGCAGCAAAGGACAGGGTTCCTACGAGCAGTACTTC.

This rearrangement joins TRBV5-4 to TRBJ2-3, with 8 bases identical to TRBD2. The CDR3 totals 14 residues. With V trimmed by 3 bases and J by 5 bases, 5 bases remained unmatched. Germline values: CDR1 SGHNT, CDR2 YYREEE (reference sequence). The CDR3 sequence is CASSSGLAVDTQYF. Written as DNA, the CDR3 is TGTGCCAGCAGCTCAGGACTAGCAGTAGATACGCAGTATTTT.

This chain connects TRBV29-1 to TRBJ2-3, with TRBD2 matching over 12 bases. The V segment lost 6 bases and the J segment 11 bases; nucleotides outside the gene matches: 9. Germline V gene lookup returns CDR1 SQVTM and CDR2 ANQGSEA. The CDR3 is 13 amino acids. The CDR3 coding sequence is TGCAGCGTCAGACTAGCGGGGGTTTATGGGCAGTATTTT. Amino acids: CSVRLAGVYGQYF.

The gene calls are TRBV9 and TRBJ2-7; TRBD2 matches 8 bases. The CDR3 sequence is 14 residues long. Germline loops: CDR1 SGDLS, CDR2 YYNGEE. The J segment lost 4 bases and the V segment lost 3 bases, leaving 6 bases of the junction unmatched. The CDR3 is CASSAGTRGYEQYF. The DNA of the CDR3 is TGTGCCAGCAGCGCGGGGACTAGGGGGTACGAGCAGTACTTC. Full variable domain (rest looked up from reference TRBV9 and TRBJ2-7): DSGVTQTPKHLITATGQRVTLRCSPRSGDLSVYWYQQSLDQGLQFLIQYYNGEERAKGNILERFSAQQFPDLHSELNLSSLELGDSALYFCASSAGTRGYEQYFGPGTRLTVT.

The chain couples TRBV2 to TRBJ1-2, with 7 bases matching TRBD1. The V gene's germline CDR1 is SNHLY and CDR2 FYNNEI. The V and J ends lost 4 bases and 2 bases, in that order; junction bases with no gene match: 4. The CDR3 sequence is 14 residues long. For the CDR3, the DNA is TGTGCCAGCAGTGGACAGGGCCCAAACTATGGCTACACCTTC. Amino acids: CASSGQGPNYGYTF.

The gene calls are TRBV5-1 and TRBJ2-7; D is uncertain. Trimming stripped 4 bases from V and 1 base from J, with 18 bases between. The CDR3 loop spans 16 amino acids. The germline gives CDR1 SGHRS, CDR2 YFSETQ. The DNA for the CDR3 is TGCGCCAGCAGCCCCGGGTTGCCCCTCGGTTCCTACGAGCAGTACTTC. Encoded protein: CASSPGLPLGSYEQYF. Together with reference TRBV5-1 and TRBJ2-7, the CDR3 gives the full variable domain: KAGVTQTPRYLIKTRGQQVTLSCSPISGHRSVSWYQQTPGQGLQFLFEYFSETQRNKGNFPGRFSGRQFSNSRSEMNVSTLELGDSALYLCASSPGLPLGSYEQYFGPGTRLTVT.

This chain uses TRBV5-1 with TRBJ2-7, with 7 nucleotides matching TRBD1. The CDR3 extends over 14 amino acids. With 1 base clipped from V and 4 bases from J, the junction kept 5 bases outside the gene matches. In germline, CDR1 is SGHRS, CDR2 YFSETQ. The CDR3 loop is CASSLQQGPYEQYF. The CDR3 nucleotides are TGCGCCAGCAGCTTGCAACAGGGGCCTTACGAGCAGTACTTC.

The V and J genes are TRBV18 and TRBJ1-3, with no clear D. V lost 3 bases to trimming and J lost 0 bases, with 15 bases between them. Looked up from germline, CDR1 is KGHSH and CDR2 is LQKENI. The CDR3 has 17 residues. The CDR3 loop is CASSPTSVESSGNTIYF. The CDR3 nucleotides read TGTGCCAGCTCACCTACCTCCGTGGAGAGCTCTGGAAACACCATATATTTT.

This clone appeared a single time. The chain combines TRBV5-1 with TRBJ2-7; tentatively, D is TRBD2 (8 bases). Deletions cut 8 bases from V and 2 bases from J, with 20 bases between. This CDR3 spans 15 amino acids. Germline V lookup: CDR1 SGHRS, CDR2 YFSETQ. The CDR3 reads CASSLGRGRAYEQYF. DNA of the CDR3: TGCGCCAGTAGCCTCGGGAGGGGGCGCGCCTACGAGCAGTACTTC.

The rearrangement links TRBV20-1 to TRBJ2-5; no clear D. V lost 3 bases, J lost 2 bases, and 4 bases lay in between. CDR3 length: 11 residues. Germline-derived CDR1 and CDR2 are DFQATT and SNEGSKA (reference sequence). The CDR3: CSASKQETQYF. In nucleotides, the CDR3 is TGCAGTGCTAGTAAACAAGAGACCCAGTACTTC.

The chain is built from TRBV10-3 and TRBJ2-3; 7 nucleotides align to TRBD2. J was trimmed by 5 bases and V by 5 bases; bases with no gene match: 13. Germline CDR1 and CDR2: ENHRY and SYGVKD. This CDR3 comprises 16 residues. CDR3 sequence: CAISPSQRGVGDTQYF. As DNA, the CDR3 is TGTGCCATCAGTCCCAGCCAACGGGGGGTGGGAGATACGCAGTATTTT.

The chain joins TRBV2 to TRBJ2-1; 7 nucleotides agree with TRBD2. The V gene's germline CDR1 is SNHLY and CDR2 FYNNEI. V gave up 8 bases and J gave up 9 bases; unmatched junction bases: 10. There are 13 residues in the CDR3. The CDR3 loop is CASRKGPGGEQFF. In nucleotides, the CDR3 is TGTGCCAGCCGGAAAGGGCCGGGGGGTGAGCAGTTCTTC.

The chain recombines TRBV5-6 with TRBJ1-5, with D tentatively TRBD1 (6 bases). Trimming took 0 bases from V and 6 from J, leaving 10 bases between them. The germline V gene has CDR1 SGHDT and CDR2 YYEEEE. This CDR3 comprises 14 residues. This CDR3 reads CASSLEGQFQPQHF. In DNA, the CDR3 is TGTGCCAGCAGCTTGGAAGGACAGTTTCAGCCCCAGCATTTT.

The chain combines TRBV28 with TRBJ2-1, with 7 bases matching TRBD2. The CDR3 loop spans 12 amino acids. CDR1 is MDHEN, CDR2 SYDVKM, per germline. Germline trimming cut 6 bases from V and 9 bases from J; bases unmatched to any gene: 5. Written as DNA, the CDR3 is TGTGCCAGCAGGCCGGGGGGAGTTGAGCAGTTCTTC. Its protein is CASRPGGVEQFF. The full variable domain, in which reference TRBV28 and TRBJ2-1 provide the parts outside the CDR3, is DVKVTQSSRYLVKRTGEKVFLECVQDMDHENMFWYRQDPGLGLRLIYFSYDVKMKEKGDIPEGYSVSREKKERFSLILESASTNQTSMYLCASRPGGVEQFFGPGTRLTVL.